This T cell receptor (beta chain) was sequenced in a study of cytomegalovirus exposure and HLA in healthy donors. Study outcomes and limitations: Analyses of presence and absence presupposed an approximately uniform sequencing depth across donors. The study labeled 170 or so TCR beta chains cytomegalovirus-associated.

This PCR relied on a set of 60 Vbeta primers and 13 Jbeta primers. Measured with immunoSEQ multiplex PCR; TCRdb has only the in-frame clones, and not every one. Here the sample spans 110,000 to 150,000 clones, approximately 79% being singletons. Concerning this clone: Its antigen is as yet unknown.

V lost 5 bases and J lost 2; bases outside the gene matches: 4. The CDR3 is 15 residues long. The germline V gene encodes CDR1 LGHNA and CDR2 YNFKEQ. Sequencing was done on a sample of PBMCs. This TCR was sampled from a woman in her twenties or thirties in good health and CMV-seronegative. This sequence joins TRBV4-2 and TRBJ2-3; 10 nucleotides align to TRBD2. DNA of the CDR3: TGTGCCAGCAGCTATAGCGGGGGGAACACAGATACGCAGTATTTT. This translates into CASSYSGGNTDTQYF.